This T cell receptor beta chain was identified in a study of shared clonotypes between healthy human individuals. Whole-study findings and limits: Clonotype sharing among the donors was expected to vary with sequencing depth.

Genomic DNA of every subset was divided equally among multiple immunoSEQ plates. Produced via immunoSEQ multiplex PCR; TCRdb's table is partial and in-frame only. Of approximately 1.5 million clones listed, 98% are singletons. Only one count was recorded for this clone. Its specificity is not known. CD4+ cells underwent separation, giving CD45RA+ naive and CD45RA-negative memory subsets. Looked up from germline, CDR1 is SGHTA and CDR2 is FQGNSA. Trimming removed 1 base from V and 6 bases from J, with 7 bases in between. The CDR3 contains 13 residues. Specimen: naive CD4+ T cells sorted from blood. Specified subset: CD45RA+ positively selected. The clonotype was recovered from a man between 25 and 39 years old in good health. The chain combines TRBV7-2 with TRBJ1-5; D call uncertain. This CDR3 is CASSLGLAQPQHF. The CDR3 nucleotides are TGTGCCAGCAGCTTAGGACTCGCTCAGCCCCAGCATTTT.